By sample fraction, the clone carrying this TCR beta chain is medium-sized. The antigen is not known. This specimen comes from a study of memory CD4+ T cells and cytomegalovirus serostatus. Overall study results and limits: The CMV-associated TCR signature appears largely within the CD4+ memory repertoire. Each of 67 CMV-associated TCRbeta sequences occurred in one to five individuals.

Germline V CDR1 and CDR2: MNHEY, SVGAGI. Trimming removed 6 bases from V and 5 bases from J, with 16 bases in between. This CDR3 contains 14 residues. In the study's own analysis: After removing out-of-frame reads, millions of distinct TCRbeta sequences remained. Using immunoSEQ multiplex PCR, the repertoire was profiled, and TCRdb retains in-frame clones only, with some absent. For V, J and clone size, that table is used; D and trimming come from the DNA. The data show around 38,000 clones, 76% seen once. Single viable CD3+CD4+CD8-CD45RO+ cells were sorted as the memory CD4+ T cells. CD4+ T cells were isolated by positive magnetic selection.

The sample consisted of memory CD4+ T cells from blood. This sequence was found in an adult in good health and CMV-seronegative. The chain recombines TRBV6-5 with TRBJ1-2, with D perhaps matching TRBD1 (6 bases). The CDR3 nucleotides read TGTGCCAGCAGGCGGGGACCTACAGGGTATGGCTACACCTTC. It is translated as CASRRGPTGYGYTF.